This T cell receptor (beta chain) was observed in a study of CD8+ T cells in alopecia areata. Regarding the study as a whole: In scalp samples, resident alphabeta T cells of normal skin are also sequenced.

Germline V CDR1 and CDR2: SQVTM, ANQGSEA. J was trimmed by 3 bases and V by 7 bases; bases with no gene match: 9. CDR3 length equals 13 residues. RNA extraction was followed by reverse transcription into cDNA, which acted as the sequencing template. Clones were read by immunoSEQ multiplex PCR, and TCRdb kept only the in-frame ones, dropping some. The sample shows 55,000 to 75,000 clones, approximately 43% of them seen only once. As to this clone: The antigen remains unidentified.

The J gene is TRBJ2-7, the V gene TRBV29-1; 7 bases align to TRBD1. The TCR was taken from a human donor with alopecia areata. The source material was CD8+ T cells sorted from blood, sampled at week 0. Written as DNA, the CDR3 is TGCAGCGCGCGAGGAAGGGACAGCTACGAGCAGTACTTC. It encodes CSARGRDSYEQYF.